The text below deals with one T cell receptor (beta chain). The target antigen is unknown. The sample belongs to a study of beta chain features in type 1 diabetes. CDR1 is MDHEN, CDR2 SYDVKM, per germline. The CDR3 runs 15 residues. Trimming removed 4 bases at V and 0 bases at J, with 12 bases between. Investigators reverse transcribed all isolated RNA, so they sequenced expressed TCRB transcripts. Some clones are missing from TCRdb's copy, which holds only in-frame ones; the method was immunoSEQ multiplex PCR. The data show hundreds of thousands of clones, over 12% seen once. Study-level points and caveats: Among patients with Type 1 diabetes, TCRB CDR3s were moderately but significantly shorter in every one of the four CD4+ subsets.

Input material: naive CD4+ T cells from blood. The chain recombines TRBV28 with TRBJ1-2; maybe TRBD1 (5 bases). The TCR comes from a man younger than 30 with type 1 diabetes. The CDR3 DNA sequence: TGTGCCAGCAGTTCCGACAGCTTAGCTAACTATGGCTACACCTTC. It specifies CASSSDSLANYGYTF.